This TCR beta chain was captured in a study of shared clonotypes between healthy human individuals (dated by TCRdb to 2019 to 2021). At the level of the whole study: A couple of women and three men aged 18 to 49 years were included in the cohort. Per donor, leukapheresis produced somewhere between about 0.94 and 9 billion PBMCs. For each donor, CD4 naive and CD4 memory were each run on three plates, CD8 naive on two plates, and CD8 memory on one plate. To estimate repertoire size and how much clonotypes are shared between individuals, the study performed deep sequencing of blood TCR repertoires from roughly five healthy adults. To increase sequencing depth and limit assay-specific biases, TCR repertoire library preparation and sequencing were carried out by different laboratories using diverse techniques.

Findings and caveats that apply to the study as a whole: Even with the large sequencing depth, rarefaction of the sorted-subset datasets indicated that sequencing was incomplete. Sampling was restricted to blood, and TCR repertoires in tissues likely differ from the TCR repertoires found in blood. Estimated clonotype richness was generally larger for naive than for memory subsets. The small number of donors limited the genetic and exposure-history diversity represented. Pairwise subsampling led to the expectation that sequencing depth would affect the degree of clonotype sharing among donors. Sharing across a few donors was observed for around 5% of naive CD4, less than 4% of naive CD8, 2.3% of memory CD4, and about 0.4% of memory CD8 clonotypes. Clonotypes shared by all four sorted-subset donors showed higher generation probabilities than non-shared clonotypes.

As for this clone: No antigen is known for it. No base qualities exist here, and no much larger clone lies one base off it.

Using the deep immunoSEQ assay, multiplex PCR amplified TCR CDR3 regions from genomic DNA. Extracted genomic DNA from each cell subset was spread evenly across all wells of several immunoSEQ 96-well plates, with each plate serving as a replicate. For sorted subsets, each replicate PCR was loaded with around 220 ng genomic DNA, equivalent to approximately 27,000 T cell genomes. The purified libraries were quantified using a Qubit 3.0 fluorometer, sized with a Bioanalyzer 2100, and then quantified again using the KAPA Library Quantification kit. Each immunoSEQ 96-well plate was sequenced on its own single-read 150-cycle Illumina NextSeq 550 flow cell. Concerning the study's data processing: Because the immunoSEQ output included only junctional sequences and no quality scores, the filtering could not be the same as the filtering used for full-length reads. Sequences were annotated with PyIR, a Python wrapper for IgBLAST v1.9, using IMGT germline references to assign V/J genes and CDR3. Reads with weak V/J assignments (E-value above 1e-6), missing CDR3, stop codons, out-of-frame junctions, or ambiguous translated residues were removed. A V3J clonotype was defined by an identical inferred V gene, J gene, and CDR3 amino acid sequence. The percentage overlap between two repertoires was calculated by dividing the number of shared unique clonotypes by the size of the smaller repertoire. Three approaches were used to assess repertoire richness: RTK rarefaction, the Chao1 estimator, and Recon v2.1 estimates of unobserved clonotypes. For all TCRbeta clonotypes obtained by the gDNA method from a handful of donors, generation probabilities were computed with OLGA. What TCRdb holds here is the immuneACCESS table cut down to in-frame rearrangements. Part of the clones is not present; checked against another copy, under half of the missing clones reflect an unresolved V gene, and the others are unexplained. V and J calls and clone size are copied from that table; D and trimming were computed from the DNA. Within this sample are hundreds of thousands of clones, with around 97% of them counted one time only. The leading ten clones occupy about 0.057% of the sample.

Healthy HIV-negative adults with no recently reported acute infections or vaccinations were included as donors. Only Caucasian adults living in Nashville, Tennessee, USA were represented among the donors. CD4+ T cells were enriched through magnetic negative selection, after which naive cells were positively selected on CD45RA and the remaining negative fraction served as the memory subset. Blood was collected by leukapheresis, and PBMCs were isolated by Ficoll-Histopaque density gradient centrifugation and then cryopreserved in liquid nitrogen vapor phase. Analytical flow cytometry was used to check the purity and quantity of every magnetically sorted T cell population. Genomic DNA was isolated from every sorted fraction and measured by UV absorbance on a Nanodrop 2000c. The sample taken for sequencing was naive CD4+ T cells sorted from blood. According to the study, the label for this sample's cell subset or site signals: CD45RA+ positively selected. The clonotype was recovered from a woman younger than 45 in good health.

The DNA reads TGCGCCAGCAGCCAAGATCGGGGACTAGCGGGAGGGGAGCAAGAGACCCAGTACTTC. This sequence encodes CASSQDRGLAGGEQETQYF. The chain couples TRBV4-1 to TRBJ2-5; 16 central bases correspond to TRBD2. CDR1 and CDR2 were assigned from the germline V gene as MGHRA and YSYEKL. V is trimmed back by 0 bases and J by 2 bases, and the junction contains 6 bases that no gene match accounts for. The CDR3 sequence holds 19 residues, the cysteine and phenylalanine included. The sequence is cut down to CDR3 DNA, 57 bases in frame from base 1.